These 27 T cell receptor beta chains originate from one sample sequenced in a study of blood T cell repertoires in COVID-19. Produced via immunoSEQ multiplex PCR; TCRdb's table is partial and in-frame only. This table has some 96,000 clones, about 89% appearing once. The sample consisted of peripheral blood. These receptors originate from a man aged 45-65 years with active COVID-19.

The chain has TRBV16 and TRBJ2-1; 7 bases are a match to TRBD1. This CDR3 region has 15 residues. Germline assignment: CDR1 KGHSY and CDR2 FQNENV. The V segment lost 4 bases and the J segment 5 bases; nucleotides outside the gene matches: 8. CDR3 sequence (DNA): TGTGCCAGCAGCCTTTATCAGGGGGAGAACAATGAGCAGTTCTTC. It specifies CASSLYQGENNEQFF.

The chain carries TRBV27 and TRBJ2-1, with D uncertain. This CDR3 has 15 amino acids. Germline CDR1 and CDR2: MNHEY and SMNVEV (reference sequence). V was cut by 5 bases and J by 0 bases, with 11 bases left in between. In DNA form, the CDR3 reads TGTGCCAGCAGTCAGGTGTCCCCCTCCTACAATGAGCAGTTCTTC. It specifies CASSQVSPSYNEQFF.

This clone was counted a few times. The chain has TRBV5-1 and TRBJ2-7, with D hard to call. The V gene lost 0 bases and the J gene lost 3 bases, with 7 bases spanning the gap. Germline CDR1 reads SGHRS; CDR2 reads YFSETQ. CDR3 size: 13 residues. The CDR3 reads CASSLDRHYEQYF. DNA of the CDR3: TGCGCCAGCAGCTTGGACAGACACTACGAGCAGTACTTC.

The chain has TRBV7-2 and TRBJ1-5; weak D call: TRBD1 (5 bases). The ends were cut back, 2 bases at V and 2 bases at J, with 7 bases in the middle. Germline-derived CDR1 and CDR2 are SGHTA and FQGNSA. CDR3 size: 14 residues. In DNA, the CDR3 is TGTGCCAGCAGCTTAAGGGGTGGCAATCAGCCCCAGCATTTT. Its translation is CASSLRGGNQPQHF.

This chain uses TRBV10-2 with TRBJ1-1; TRBD1 agrees at 11 bases. V was clipped by 4 bases and J by 4 bases; unmatched bases: 5. The CDR3 runs 15 residues. Germline CDR1 and CDR2: WSHSY and SAAADI. The CDR3 loop is CASSGKGQGVTEAFF. CDR3 DNA: TGCGCCAGCAGTGGAAAGGGACAGGGGGTCACTGAAGCTTTCTTT.

J is TRBJ2-7 and V is TRBV27; possibly TRBD1 for D (5 bases). The CDR3 consists of 15 residues. The ends were cut back, 3 bases at V and 2 bases at J, with 14 bases in the middle. The germline gives CDR1 MNHEY, CDR2 SMNVEV (reference sequence). This CDR3 is CASSFLGQRAYEQYF. The CDR3 nucleotides are TGTGCCAGCAGTTTCTTGGGGCAAAGGGCCTACGAGCAGTACTTC.

J is TRBJ2-1 and V is TRBV18; 13 bases line up with TRBD2. The V gene end was trimmed by 0 bases and the J gene end by 7 bases; junction bases not matched to a gene: 9. The CDR3 totals 18 residues. In germline, CDR1 is KGHSH, CDR2 LQKENI. The CDR3 sequence is CASSPPPTSGGAGNEQFF. The CDR3 nucleotides are TGTGCCAGCTCACCACCCCCCACTAGCGGGGGGGCTGGAAATGAGCAGTTCTTC.

This clone was seen a handful of times. V gene TRBV6-5 combines with J gene TRBJ1-2, with D perhaps matching TRBD1 (6 bases). CDR1 and CDR2 from the germline V gene are MNHEY and SVGAGI. CDR3 size: 14 residues. With 6 bases removed from V and 2 bases from J, the gap between germline ends came to 13 bases. The CDR3 loop is CASRSGVSNYGYTF. For the CDR3, the DNA is TGTGCCAGCAGGTCAGGGGTATCGAACTATGGCTACACCTTC.

The chain employs TRBV5-6 and TRBJ1-4; D remains ambiguous. Trimming pared 2 bases from V and 0 bases from J, leaving 11 bases between. The CDR3 contains 16 residues. Germline V gene data show CDR1 as SGHDT and CDR2 as YYEEEE. The CDR3 DNA reads as TGTGCCAGCAGCTTTCGGTTTCCATCAACTAATGAAAAACTGTTTTTT. Amino acid sequence: CASSFRFPSTNEKLFF.

The chain carries TRBV7-9 and TRBJ1-1; 7 bases align to TRBD1. This CDR3 has 15 amino acids. CDR1 and CDR2 from the germline V gene are SEHNR and FQNEAQ (reference sequence). V gave up 5 bases and J gave up 2 bases; unmatched junction bases: 8. The CDR3 nucleotides are TGTGCCAGCAGCCCTCCGGGACAGAGCAACACTGAAGCTTTCTTT. Residues: CASSPPGQSNTEAFF.

This chain joins TRBV19 and TRBJ1-6; a possible D gene is TRBD1 (6 bases). Deletions cut 7 bases from V and 8 bases from J, with 15 bases between. Germline loops: CDR1 LNHDA, CDR2 SQIVND (reference sequence). The CDR3 covers 14 residues. The CDR3 bases are TGTGCCAGTAAACCTGGGACATGGGATTCACCCCTCCACTTT. Protein sequence: CASKPGTWDSPLHF.

The chain couples TRBV7-9 to TRBJ2-1, with TRBD2 identical over 7 bases. The ends lost 3 bases at V and 2 bases at J; junction bases unmatched: 10. This CDR3 comprises 17 residues. Germline lookup yields CDR1 SEHNR and CDR2 FQNEAQ (reference sequence). In DNA, the CDR3 is TGTGCCAGCAGCTTGGAGGTGACGGCGGGGGCCTACAATGAGCAGTTCTTC. Translated, it gives CASSLEVTAGAYNEQFF.

As DNA, the CDR3 is TGTGCCAGTAGTCCAACCGGGACAGAGTTCCACACCGGGGAGCTGTTTTTT. Translated: CASSPTGTEFHTGELFF. The genes are TRBV19 and TRBJ2-2; 7 bases line up with TRBD1. CDR3 size: 17 residues. V was pared by 5 bases and J by 3 bases, with 12 bases of the junction left unmatched. CDR1 is LNHDA and CDR2 is SQIVND in the germline V gene (reference sequence).

V gene TRBV19 combines with J gene TRBJ2-6; 10 nucleotides agree with TRBD1. V lost 6 bases to trimming and J lost 6 bases; unmatched junction nucleotides: 11. The V gene's germline CDR1 is LNHDA and CDR2 SQIVND (reference sequence). This CDR3 comprises 17 residues. The DNA of the CDR3 is TGTGCCAGTAGAAAGGAGACAGGGGGCGGTGAGGCCAACGTCCTGACTTTC. Translation: CASRKETGGGEANVLTF.

CDR3 loop: CASSKAPKLFGRTGLDYGYTF. DNA for the CDR3: TGTGCCAGCAGCAAAGCGCCTAAACTTTTTGGAAGGACAGGCCTCGACTATGGCTACACCTTC. J is TRBJ1-2 and V is TRBV21-1; whether TRBD1, the table's D call, matches the DNA was not checked. TRBV21-1 is a pseudogene. This CDR3 region has 21 residues.

The V call is TRBV4-1, the J call TRBJ1-4; D not resolved. The V end lost 5 bases, the J end lost 0 bases, and 13 bases lay between the germline ends. CDR1 MGHRA and CDR2 YSYEKL come from the germline V gene. This CDR3 is 16 amino acids long. DNA of the CDR3: TGCGCCAGCAGCTTGCTTCCAGGTTCAACTAATGAAAAACTGTTTTTT. The encoded protein is CASSLLPGSTNEKLFF.

This clone was seen a few times. J is TRBJ1-6 and V is TRBV3-1 (or the pseudogene TRBV3-2), with D possibly TRBD1 on 5 matching bases. Trimming stripped 1 base from V and 9 bases from J, with 7 bases between. The CDR3 runs to 13 residues. The germline V gene has CDR1 LGHDT and CDR2 YNNKEL (reference sequence). CDR3 amino acids: CASSQGQPSPLHF. The DNA of the CDR3 is TGTGCCAGCAGCCAAGGACAGCCTTCACCCCTCCACTTT.

The chain has TRBV6-5 and TRBJ1-2, with TRBD1 matching 7 bases. Trimming took 5 bases from V and 8 from J; bases not matched to a gene: 14. The germline V gene has CDR1 MNHEY and CDR2 SVGAGI. This CDR3 has 15 amino acids. The CDR3 DNA reads TGTGCCAGCAGTCCCCGGGACAGCCCTTTAGAGGGCTACACCTTC. Its protein is CASSPRDSPLEGYTF.

V gene TRBV18 combines with J gene TRBJ2-6, with 8 positions matching TRBD1. This CDR3 has 20 residues. CDR1 KGHSH and CDR2 LQKENI come from the germline V gene. Unmatched junction bases numbered 14, after V lost 2 bases and J lost 2 bases. This CDR3 reads CASSPRLTGTGSPGANVLTF. The CDR3 DNA follows: TGTGCCAGCTCACCAAGACTAACCGGGACAGGAAGCCCTGGGGCCAACGTCCTGACTTTC.

Regarding this clone: The same CDR3 also results from other DNA sequences found in this sample. V is TRBV6-5 and J is TRBJ1-1; D is unclear. The ends were cut back, 2 bases at V and 5 bases at J, with 9 bases in the middle. Germline loops: CDR1 MNHEY, CDR2 SVGAGI. The CDR3 has 13 residues. CDR3 sequence (DNA): TGTGCCAGCAGTTACAGACAAGGAACTGAAGCTTTCTTT. Protein product: CASSYRQGTEAFF.

The chain links TRBV27 to TRBJ1-4, with 7 bases matching TRBD1. With 5 bases clipped from V and 7 bases from J, the junction kept 7 bases outside the gene matches. CDR3 length: 14 residues. Germline V CDR1 and CDR2: MNHEY, SMNVEV (reference sequence). The CDR3 DNA reads TGTGCCAGCAGTCGCGACAGGGCGAGTGAAAAACTGTTTTTT. Its translation: CASSRDRASEKLFF. The variable domain in full, with the rest retrieved from reference TRBV27 and TRBJ1-4, is EAQVTQNPRYLITVTGKKLTVTCSQNMNHEYMSWYRQDPGLGLRQIYYSMNVEVTDKGDVPEGYKVSRKEKRNFPLILESPSPNQTSLYFCASSRDRASEKLFFGSGTQLSVL.

This sequence joins TRBV5-4 and TRBJ2-5; D is perhaps TRBD1 (6 bases). Germline values: CDR1 SGHNT, CDR2 YYREEE (reference sequence). V lost 1 base and J 2 bases, leaving 9 bases between the germline ends. The length of the CDR3 is 14 residues. The CDR3 nucleotides are TGTGCCAGCAGCTTGACCGGGACACAAGAGACCCAGTACTTC. It is translated as CASSLTGTQETQYF.

This chain uses TRBV5-1 with TRBJ2-2; TRBD2 agrees at 10 bases. The CDR3 consists of 16 residues. The germline V gene has CDR1 SGHRS and CDR2 YFSETQ. V dropped 1 base and J dropped 3; count of bases not matched to a gene: 3. CDR3 protein: CASSLLLAGYTGELFF. For the CDR3, the DNA is TGCGCCAGCAGCTTGTTACTAGCGGGATACACCGGGGAGCTGTTTTTT. Full variable domain (outside the CDR3, taken from reference TRBV5-1 and TRBJ2-2): KAGVTQTPRYLIKTRGQQVTLSCSPISGHRSVSWYQQTPGQGLQFLFEYFSETQRNKGNFPGRFSGRQFSNSRSEMNVSTLELGDSALYLCASSLLLAGYTGELFFGEGSRLTVL.

V and J are TRBV7-2 and TRBJ2-5; D remains unclear. The V end was cut by 2 bases, the J end by 0 bases, with 7 bases between. CDR3 length: 14 residues. From germline, CDR1 is SGHTA and CDR2 FQGNSA. The CDR3 reads CASSLYQNQETQYF. CDR3 nucleotide sequence: TGTGCCAGCAGCTTATATCAGAACCAAGAGACCCAGTACTTC.

The chain joins TRBV7-9 to TRBJ1-1; tentatively, D is TRBD1 (6 bases). V lost 8 bases to trimming and J lost 4 bases, with 14 bases between them. This CDR3 is built from 13 residues. Germline V CDR1 and CDR2: SEHNR, FQNEAQ (reference sequence). The DNA for the CDR3 is TGTGCCAGCGGACCCCAGGGGATCACTGAAGCTTTCTTT. Translated, it gives CASGPQGITEAFF.

The rearrangement uses TRBV4-1 and TRBJ2-5; the D gene is possibly TRBD2 (7 bases). Germline V CDR1 and CDR2: MGHRA, YSYEKL. The V end lost 2 bases, the J end lost 5 bases, and 21 bases lay between the germline ends. The CDR3 contains 17 residues. DNA for the CDR3: TGCGCCAGCAGCCAAAAAGGGGGGGTCGGGAGTAAGGAGACCCAGTACTTC. Amino acid sequence: CASSQKGGVGSKETQYF.

V and J are TRBV19 and TRBJ2-4; 7 bases align to TRBD1. Germline V gene data show CDR1 as LNHDA and CDR2 as SQIVND (reference sequence). V gave up 3 bases and J gave up 0 bases; unmatched junction bases: 11. The CDR3 sequence is 18 residues long. The CDR3 bases are TGTGCCAGTAGTATGCCCGCTCCGGGACAGATAGCCAAAAACATTCAGTACTTC. Translation gives CASSMPAPGQIAKNIQYF.